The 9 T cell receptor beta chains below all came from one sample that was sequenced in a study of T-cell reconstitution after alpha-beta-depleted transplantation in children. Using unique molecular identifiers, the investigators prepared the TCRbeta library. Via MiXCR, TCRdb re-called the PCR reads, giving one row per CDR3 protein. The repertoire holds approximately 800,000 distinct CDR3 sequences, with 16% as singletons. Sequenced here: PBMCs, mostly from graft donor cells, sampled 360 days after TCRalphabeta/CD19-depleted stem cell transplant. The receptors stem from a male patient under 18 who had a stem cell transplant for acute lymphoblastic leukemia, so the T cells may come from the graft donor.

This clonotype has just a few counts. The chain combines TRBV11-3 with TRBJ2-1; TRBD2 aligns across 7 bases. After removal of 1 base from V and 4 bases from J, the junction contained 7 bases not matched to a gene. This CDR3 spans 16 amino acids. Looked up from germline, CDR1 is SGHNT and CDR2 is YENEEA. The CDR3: CASSLGLADLYNEQFF. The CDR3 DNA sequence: TGTGCCAGCAGCTTAGGACTAGCCGACCTATACAATGAGCAGTTCTTC.

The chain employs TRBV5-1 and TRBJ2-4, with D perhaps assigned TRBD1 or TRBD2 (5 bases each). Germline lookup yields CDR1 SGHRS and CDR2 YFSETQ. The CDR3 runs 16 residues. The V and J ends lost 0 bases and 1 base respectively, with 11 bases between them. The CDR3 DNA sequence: TGCGCCAGCAGCTTGGCATTGGGGGTGGCCAAAAACATTCAGTACTTC. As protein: CASSLALGVAKNIQYF.

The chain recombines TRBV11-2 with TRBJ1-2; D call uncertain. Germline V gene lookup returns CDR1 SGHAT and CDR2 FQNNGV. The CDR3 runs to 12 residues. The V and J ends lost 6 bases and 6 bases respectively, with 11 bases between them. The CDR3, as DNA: TGTGCCAGCAGTAAGACTACGCATGGCTACACCTTC. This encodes CASSKTTHGYTF.

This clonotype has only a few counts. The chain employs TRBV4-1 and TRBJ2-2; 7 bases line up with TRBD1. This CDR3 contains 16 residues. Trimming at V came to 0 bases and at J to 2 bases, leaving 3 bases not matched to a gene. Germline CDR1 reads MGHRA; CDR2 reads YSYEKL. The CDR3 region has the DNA TGCGCCAGCAGCCAAGAAACAGGGGTAAACACCGGGGAGCTGTTTTTT. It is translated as CASSQETGVNTGELFF.

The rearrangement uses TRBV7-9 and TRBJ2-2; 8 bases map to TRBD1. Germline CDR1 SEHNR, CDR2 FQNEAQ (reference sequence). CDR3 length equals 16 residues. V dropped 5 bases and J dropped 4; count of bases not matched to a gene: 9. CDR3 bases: TGTGCCAGCAGCGAGTGGGGGACAGGAGCCACCGGGGAGCTGTTTTTT. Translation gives CASSEWGTGATGELFF.

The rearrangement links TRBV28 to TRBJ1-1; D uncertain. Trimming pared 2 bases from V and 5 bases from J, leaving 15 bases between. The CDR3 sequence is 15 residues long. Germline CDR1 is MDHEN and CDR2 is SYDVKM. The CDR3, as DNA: TGTGCCAGCAGTTTAGGATGGGGTTTTAGGACTGAAGCTTTCTTT. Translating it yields CASSLGWGFRTEAFF.

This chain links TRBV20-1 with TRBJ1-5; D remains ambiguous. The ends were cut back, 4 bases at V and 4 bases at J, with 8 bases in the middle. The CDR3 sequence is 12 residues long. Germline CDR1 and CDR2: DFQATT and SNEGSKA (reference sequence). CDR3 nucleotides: TGCAGTGCTACGGTAGGGAATCAGCCCCAGCATTTT. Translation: CSATVGNQPQHF.

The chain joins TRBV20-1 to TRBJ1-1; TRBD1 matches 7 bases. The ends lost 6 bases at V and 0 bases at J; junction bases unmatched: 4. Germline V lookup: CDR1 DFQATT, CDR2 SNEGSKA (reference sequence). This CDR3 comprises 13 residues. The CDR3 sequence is CSALGTVNTEAFF. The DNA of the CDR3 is TGCAGTGCCCTTGGGACAGTGAACACTGAAGCTTTCTTT.

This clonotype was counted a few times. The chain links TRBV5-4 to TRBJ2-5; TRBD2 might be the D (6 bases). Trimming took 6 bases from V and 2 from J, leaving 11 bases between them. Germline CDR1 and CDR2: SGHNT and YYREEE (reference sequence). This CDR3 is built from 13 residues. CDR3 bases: TGTGCCAGCACCTGGGGACTGCAAGAGACCCAGTACTTC. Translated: CASTWGLQETQYF.